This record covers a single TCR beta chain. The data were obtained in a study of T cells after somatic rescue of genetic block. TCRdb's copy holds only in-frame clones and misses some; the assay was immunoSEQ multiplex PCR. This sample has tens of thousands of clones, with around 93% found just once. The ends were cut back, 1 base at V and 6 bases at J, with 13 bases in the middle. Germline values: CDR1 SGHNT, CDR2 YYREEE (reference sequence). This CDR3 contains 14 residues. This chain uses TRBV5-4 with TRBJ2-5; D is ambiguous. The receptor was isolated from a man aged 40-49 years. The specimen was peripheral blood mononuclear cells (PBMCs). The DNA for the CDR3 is TGTGCCAGCAGCTTGACTCCGATAGGAAAGACCCAGTACTTC. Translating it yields CASSLTPIGKTQYF.